This T cell receptor (beta chain) is from a study of cytomegalovirus exposure and HLA in healthy donors. 13 Jbeta primers and 60 Vbeta primers were used for the PCR. TCRdb keeps only in-frame clones here, not all; method: immunoSEQ multiplex PCR. Here the sample spans 110,000 to 150,000 clones, around four fifths being singletons. Germline lookup yields CDR1 WNHNN and CDR2 SYGVQD (reference sequence). CDR3 length: 13 amino acids. V lost 5 bases and J 5 bases, leaving 10 bases between the germline ends. Sequencing input: PBMCs. The chain recombines TRBV10-1 with TRBJ1-3, with D hard to call. The receptor was isolated from a boy between 2 and 15 years old in good health and CMV-seronegative. For the CDR3, the DNA is TGCGCCAGCAGTCCCGGGGAGCGAAACACCATATATTTT. It encodes CASSPGERNTIYF.